The rows below give T cell receptor beta chains drawn from one sample of a study of blood T cell repertoires in COVID-19. Method: immunoSEQ multiplex PCR; TCRdb's copy keeps in-frame clones and lacks some. Among about 100,000 clones, approximately 88% were seen once, and the ten largest hold around 6.9%. Sequenced input: peripheral blood. Receptor source: a woman aged 55-70 years with acute or convalescent COVID-19. The CDR3 runs from the conserved cysteine through the conserved F or W.

>TRBJ1-4|TRBV6-1
CASSEDREKLFF
>TRBJ1-5|TRBV7-2
CASSLGATGQPQHF
>TRBJ1-1|TRBV11-3
CASSPSGGQHEAFF
>TRBJ1-1|TRBV27
CASRKFGGIEAFF
>TRBJ2-7|TRBV28
CASRLQGRLSYEQYF
>TRBJ2-1|TRBV2
CASVADSYNEQFF
>TRBJ2-1|TRBV7-9
CASSLAAEQFF
>TRBJ1-5|TRBV7-7
CASSSRQALNQPQHF
>TRBJ2-7|TRBV3-1/TRBV3-2
CASSQLGSYEQYF
>TRBJ1-4|TRBV9
CASSVGPRWSTNEKLFF
>TRBJ2-1|TRBV19
CASSIFPRGAGGLTEQFF
>TRBJ2-7|TRBV3-1/TRBV3-2
CASSQLTGGDSYEQYF
>TRBJ1-2|TRBV5-1
CASSLSQGYGYTF
>TRBJ1-5|TRBV2
CASSEKRQSNQPQHF
>TRBJ2-4|TRBV6-6
CASSYSTGSLAIQYF
>TRBJ1-2|TRBV5-1
CASSLYKDATGEYGYTF
>TRBJ1-1|TRBV28
CASRSWGTIVNTEAFF
>TRBJ1-6|TRBV7-6
CASSQRTGNSPLHF
>TRBJ2-1|TRBV12-3/TRBV12-4
CASSWDRVGEQFF
>TRBJ2-6|TRBV5-1
CASSLGLNSGANVLTF
>TRBJ2-3|TRBV7-2
CASSLVREDTQYF
>TRBJ2-1|TRBV27
CASSPGTSGRRVDEQFF
>TRBJ2-1|TRBV6-1
CASSEVAGSRQFF
>TRBJ1-5|TRBV27
CASSGKGGVGGQPQHF
>TRBJ2-3|TRBV28
CASSELTDTQYF
>TRBJ2-2|TRBV13
CASSSRSGMDTGELFF